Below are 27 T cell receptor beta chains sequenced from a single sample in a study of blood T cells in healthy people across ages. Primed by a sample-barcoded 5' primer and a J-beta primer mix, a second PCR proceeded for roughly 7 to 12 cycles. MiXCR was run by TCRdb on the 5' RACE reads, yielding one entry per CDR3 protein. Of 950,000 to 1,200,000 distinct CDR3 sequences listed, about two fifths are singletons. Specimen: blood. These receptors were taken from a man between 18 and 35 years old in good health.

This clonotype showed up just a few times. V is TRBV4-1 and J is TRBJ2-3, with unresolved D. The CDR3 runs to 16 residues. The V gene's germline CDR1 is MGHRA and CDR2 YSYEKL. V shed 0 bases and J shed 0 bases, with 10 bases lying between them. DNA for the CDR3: TGCGCCAGCAGCCAAGATGCCAGCGCTAGCACAGATACGCAGTATTTT. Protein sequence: CASSQDASASTDTQYF.

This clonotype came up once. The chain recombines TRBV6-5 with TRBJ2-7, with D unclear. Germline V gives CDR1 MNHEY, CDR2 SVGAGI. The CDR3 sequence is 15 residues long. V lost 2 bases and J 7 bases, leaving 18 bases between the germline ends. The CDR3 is CASSYLGSIYNEQYF. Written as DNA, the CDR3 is TGTGCCAGCAGTTACCTTGGTTCCATCTACAATGAGCAGTACTTC.

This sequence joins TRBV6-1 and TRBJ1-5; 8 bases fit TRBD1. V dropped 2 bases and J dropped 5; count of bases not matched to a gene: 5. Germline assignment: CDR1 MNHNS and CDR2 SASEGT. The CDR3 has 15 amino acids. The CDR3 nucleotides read TGTGCCAGCAGTGAATCAGGACAGGGCGATCAGCCCCAGCATTTT. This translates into CASSESGQGDQPQHF.

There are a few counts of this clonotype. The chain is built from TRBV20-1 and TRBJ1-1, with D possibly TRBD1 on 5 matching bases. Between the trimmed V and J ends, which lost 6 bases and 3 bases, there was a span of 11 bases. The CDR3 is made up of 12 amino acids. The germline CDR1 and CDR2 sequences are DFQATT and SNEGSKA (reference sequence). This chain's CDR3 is CSATGDDTEAFF. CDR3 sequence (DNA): TGCAGTGCCACCGGGGACGACACTGAAGCTTTCTTT.

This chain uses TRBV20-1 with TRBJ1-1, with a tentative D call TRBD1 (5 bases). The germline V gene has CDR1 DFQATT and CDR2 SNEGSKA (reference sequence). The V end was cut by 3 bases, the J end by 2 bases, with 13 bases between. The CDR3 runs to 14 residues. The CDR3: CSARGRRDNTEAFF. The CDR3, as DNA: TGCAGTGCTAGGGGACGACGGGATAACACTGAAGCTTTCTTT.

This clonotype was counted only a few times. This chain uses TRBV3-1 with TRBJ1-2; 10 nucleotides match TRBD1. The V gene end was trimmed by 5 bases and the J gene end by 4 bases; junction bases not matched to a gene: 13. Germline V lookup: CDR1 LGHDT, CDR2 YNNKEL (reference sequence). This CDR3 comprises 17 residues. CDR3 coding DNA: TGTGCCAGCAGCTCCTCCAAAGGACAGGGGGGCCCCTATGGCTACACCTTC. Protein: CASSSSKGQGGPYGYTF. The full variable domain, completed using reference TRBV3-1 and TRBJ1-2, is DTAVSQTPKYLVTQMGNDKSIKCEQNLGHDTMYWYKQDSKKFLKIMFSYNNKELIINETVPNRFSPKSPDKAHLNLHINSLELGDSAVYFCASSSSKGQGGPYGYTFGSGTRLTVV.

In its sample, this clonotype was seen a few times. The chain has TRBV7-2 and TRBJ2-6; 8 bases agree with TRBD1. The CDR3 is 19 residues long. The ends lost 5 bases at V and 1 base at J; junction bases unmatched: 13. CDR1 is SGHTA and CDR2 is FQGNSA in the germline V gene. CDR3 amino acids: CASSLIHRGSISGANVLTF. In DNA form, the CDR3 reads TGTGCCAGCAGCCTTATCCACAGGGGGTCCATTTCTGGGGCCAACGTCCTGACTTTC. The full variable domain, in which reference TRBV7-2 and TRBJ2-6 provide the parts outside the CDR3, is GAGVSQSPSNKVTEKGKDVELRCDPISGHTALYWYRQSLGQGLEFLIYFQGNSAPDKSGLPSDRFSAERTGGSVSTLTIQRTQQEDSAVYLCASSLIHRGSISGANVLTFGAGSRLTVL.

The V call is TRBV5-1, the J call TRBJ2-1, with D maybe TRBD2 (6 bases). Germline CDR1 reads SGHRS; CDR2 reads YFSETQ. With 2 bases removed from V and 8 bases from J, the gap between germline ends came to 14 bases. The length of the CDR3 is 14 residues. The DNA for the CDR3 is TGCGCCAGCAGCTTTGTTCGGGGGACCGATGAGCAGTTCTTC. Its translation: CASSFVRGTDEQFF.

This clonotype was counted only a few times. CDR3 nucleotide sequence: TGTGCCAGCGTGGACAGAAAAGAGACCCAGTACTTC. Its protein product is CASVDRKETQYF. V is TRBV5-6 and J is TRBJ2-4, with D perhaps matching TRBD1 (6 bases). The end of the DNA aligns better with TRBJ2-5, so the J call may be wrong. The CDR3 contains 12 residues. The germline V gene has CDR1 SGHDT and CDR2 YYEEEE.

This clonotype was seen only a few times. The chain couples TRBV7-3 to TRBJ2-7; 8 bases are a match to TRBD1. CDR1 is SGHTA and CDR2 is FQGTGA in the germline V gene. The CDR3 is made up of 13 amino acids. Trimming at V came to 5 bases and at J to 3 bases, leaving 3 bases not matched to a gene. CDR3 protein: CASSMGQDYEQYF. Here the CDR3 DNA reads TGTGCCAGCAGCATGGGACAGGACTACGAGCAGTACTTC.

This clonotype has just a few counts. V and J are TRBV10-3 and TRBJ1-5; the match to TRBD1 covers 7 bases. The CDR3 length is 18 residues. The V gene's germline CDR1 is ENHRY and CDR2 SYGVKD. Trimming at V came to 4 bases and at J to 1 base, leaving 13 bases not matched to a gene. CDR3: CAISARDSGGLSNQPQHF. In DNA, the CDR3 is TGTGCCATCAGTGCCCGGGACAGCGGAGGGTTGAGCAATCAGCCCCAGCATTTT.

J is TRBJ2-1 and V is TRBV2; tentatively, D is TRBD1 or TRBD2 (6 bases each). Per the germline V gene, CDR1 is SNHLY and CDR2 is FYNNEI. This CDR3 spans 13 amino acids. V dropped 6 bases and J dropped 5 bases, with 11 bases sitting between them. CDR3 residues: CASRRGANNEQFF. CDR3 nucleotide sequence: TGTGCCAGCAGGAGGGGGGCCAACAATGAGCAGTTCTTC. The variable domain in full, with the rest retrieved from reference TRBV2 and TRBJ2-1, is EPEVTQTPSHQVTQMGQEVILRCVPISNHLYFYWYRQILGQKVEFLVSFYNNEISEKSEIFDDQFSVERPDGSNFTLKIRSTKLEDSAMYFCASRRGANNEQFFGPGTRLTVL.

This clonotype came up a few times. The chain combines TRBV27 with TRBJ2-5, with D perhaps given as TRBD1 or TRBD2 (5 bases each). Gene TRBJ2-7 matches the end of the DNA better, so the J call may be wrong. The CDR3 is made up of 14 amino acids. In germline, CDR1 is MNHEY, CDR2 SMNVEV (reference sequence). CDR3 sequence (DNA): TGTGCCAGCAGTCCCCGGGACGGCCAATACGAGCAGTACTTC. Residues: CASSPRDGQYEQYF.

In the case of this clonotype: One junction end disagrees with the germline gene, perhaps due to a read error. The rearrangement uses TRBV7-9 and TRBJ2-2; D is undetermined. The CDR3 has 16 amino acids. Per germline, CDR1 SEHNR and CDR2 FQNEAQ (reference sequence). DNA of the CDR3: TGTGCCGGCAGCTTAGTAGCCGCCGCGAACACCGGGGAGCTGTTTTTT. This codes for CAGSLVAAANTGELFF.

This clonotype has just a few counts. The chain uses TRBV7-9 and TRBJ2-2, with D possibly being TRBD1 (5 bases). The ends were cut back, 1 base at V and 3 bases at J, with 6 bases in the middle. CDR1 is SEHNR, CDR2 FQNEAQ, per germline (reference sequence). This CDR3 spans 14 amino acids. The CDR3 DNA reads TGTGCCAGCAGCTTAGGACAGTACACCGGGGAGCTGTTTTTT. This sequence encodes CASSLGQYTGELFF.

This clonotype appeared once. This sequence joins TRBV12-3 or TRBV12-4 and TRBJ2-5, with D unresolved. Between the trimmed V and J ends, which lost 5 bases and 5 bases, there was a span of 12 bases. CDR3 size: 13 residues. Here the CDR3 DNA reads TGTGCCAGCAGTCCTCAAAGTCGGGAGACCCAGTACTTC. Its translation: CASSPQSRETQYF.

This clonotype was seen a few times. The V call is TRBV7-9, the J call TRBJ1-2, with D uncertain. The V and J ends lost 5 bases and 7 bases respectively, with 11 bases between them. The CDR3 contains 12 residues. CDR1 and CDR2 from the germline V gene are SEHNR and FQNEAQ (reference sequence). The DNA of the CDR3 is TGTGCCAGCAGCCGAGCCTCCACTGGCTACACCTTC. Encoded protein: CASSRASTGYTF.

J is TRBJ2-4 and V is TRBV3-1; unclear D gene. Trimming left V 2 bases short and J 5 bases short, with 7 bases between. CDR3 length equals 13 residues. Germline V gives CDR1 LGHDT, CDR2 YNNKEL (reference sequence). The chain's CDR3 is CASSQLVENIQYF. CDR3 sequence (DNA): TGTGCCAGCAGCCAACTGGTTGAAAACATTCAGTACTTC.

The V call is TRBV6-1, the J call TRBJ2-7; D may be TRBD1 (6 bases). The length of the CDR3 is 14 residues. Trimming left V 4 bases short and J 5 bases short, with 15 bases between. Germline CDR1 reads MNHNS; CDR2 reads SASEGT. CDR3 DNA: TGTGCCAGCAGTGCCAATACAGGGTGGAACGAGCAGTACTTC. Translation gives CASSANTGWNEQYF.

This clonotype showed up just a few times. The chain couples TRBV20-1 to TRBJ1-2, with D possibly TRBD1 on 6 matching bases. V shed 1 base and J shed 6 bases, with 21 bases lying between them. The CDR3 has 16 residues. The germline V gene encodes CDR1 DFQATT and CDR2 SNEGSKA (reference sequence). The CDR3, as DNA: TGCAGTGCTAGAGGAGGGGGTTATTTCGGACCCGATGGCTACACCTTC. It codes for CSARGGGYFGPDGYTF.

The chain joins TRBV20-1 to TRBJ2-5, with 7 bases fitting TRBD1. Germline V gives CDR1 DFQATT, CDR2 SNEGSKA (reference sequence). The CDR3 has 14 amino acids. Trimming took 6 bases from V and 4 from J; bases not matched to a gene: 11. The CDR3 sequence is CSAVVGTVLETQYF. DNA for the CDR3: TGCAGTGCCGTCGTAGGGACAGTCCTAGAGACCCAGTACTTC.

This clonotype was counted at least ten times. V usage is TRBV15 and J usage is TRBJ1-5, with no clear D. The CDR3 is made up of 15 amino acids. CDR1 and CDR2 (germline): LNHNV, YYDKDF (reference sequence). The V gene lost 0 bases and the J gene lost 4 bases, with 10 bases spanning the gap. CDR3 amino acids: CATSRDKGSNQPQHF. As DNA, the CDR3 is TGTGCCACCAGCAGAGATAAAGGGTCGAATCAGCCCCAGCATTTT. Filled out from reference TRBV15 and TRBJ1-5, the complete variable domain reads DAMVIQNPRYQVTQFGKPVTLSCSQTLNHNVMYWYQQKSSQAPKLLFHYYDKDFNNEADTPDNFQSRRPNTSFCFLDIRSPGLGDTAMYLCATSRDKGSNQPQHFGDGTRLSIL.

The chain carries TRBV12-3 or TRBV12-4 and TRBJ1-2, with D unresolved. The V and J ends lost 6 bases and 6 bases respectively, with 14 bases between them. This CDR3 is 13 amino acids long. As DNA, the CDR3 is TGTGCCAGCAGCTTGCGCGGCCTGCATGGCTACACCTTC. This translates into CASSLRGLHGYTF.

In DNA, the CDR3 is TGCGCCAGCAGCCAAGATCGGAGCGGGGGGTACAATGAGCAGTTCTTC. It codes for CASSQDRSGGYNEQFF. V and J are TRBV4-3 and TRBJ2-1; TRBD2 matches at 9 bases. From germline, CDR1 is LGHNA and CDR2 YSLEER. V shed 0 bases and J 4 bases; nucleotides not matched to a gene: 4. There are 16 residues in the CDR3.

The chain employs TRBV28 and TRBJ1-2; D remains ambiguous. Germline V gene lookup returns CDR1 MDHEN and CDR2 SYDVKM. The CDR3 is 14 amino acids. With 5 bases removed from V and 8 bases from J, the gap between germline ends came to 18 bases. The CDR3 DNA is TGTGCCAGCAGTCCTCCCGACCGCCCATCGGGCTACACCTTC. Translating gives CASSPPDRPSGYTF.

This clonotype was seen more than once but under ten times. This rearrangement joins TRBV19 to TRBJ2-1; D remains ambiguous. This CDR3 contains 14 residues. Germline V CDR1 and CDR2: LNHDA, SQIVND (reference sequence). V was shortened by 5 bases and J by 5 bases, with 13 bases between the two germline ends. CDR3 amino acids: CASSWVRSNNEQFF. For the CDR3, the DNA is TGTGCCAGTAGTTGGGTCCGTTCCAACAATGAGCAGTTCTTC.

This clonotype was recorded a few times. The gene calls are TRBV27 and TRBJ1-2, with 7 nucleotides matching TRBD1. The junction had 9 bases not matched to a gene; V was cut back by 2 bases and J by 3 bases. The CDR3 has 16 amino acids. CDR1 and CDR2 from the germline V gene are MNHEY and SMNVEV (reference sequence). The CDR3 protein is CASSLRGQPNHYGYTF. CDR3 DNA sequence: TGTGCCAGCAGTTTAAGGGGACAGCCAAACCACTATGGCTACACCTTC.